The 23 T cell receptor beta chains below come from one sample, sequenced in a study of response to subunit inactivated influenza vaccine. Using its own MiXCR run on the RT-PCR reads, TCRdb lists one record per CDR3 protein. The top ten clones hold 11% of a sample with more than 500,000 distinct CDR3 sequences, around 11% of them seen once. The same data also went into a second study, on T cells expressing NK-cell markers. As that report states: 5'RACE template switching built TCR beta cDNA with unique molecular identifiers.

The sample in question was PBMCs from blood, obtained on the day of vaccination. These receptors were taken from a man aged 50 or older who received an inactivated influenza vaccine.

The sample holds many counts of this clonotype. The chain links TRBV11-1 to TRBJ2-1; the D gene is possibly TRBD2 (7 bases). The CDR3 is 18 residues long. Germline V gives CDR1 SGHAT, CDR2 FQDESV (reference sequence). The ends were cut back, 1 base at V and 2 bases at J, with 18 bases in the middle. In DNA form, the CDR3 reads TGTGCCAGCAGCTTAGATGTGGGCGGGGGCAGGACCTACAATGAGCAGTTCTTC. It codes for CASSLDVGGGRTYNEQFF.

This clonotype was observed a few times. This chain links TRBV28 with TRBJ1-1; unclear D gene. V gave up 3 bases and J gave up 5 bases, with 13 bases separating them. The germline V gene has CDR1 MDHEN and CDR2 SYDVKM. The CDR3 consists of 14 residues. The CDR3 nucleotides are TGTGCCAGCAGTTTTCAGCCGAGCGAGACTGAAGCTTTCTTT. The encoded protein is CASSFQPSETEAFF.

The rearrangement joins TRBV3-1 to TRBJ2-3, with D perhaps being TRBD1 or TRBD2 (6 bases each). CDR1 LGHDT and CDR2 YNNKEL come from the germline V gene (reference sequence). The V end was cut by 1 base, the J end by 2 bases, with 10 bases between. The CDR3 consists of 15 residues. The CDR3 sequence is CASSQGGAPTDTQYF. The CDR3 coding sequence is TGTGCCAGCAGCCAAGGGGGGGCCCCCACAGATACGCAGTATTTT.

There are a few counts of this clonotype. The CDR3 bases are TGTGCCAGCAGTTCCTCATCACACACGGAAAGATACGAGCAGTACTTC. It translates to CASSSSSHTERYEQYF. The chain employs TRBV6-5 and TRBJ2-7; D gene ambiguous. This CDR3 has 16 residues. Trimming took 4 bases from V and 4 from J, leaving 20 bases between them. Germline CDR1 is MNHEY and CDR2 is SVGAGI.

This clonotype turned up a few times. The gene calls are TRBV10-3 and TRBJ2-5, with D possibly matching TRBD1 (5 bases). The V and J ends lost 10 bases and 4 bases respectively, with 13 bases between them. Germline CDR1 ENHRY, CDR2 SYGVKD. The CDR3 has 12 amino acids. As DNA, the CDR3 is TGTGCCACCTCGACAGTGGGAGAGACCCAGTACTTC. This gives the protein CATSTVGETQYF.

About this clonotype: A read error is possible here, since a much larger clone lies one base away. This chain links TRBV3-1 with TRBJ2-1, with D tentatively TRBD1 or TRBD2 (6 bases each). This CDR3 is 14 amino acids long. In germline, CDR1 is LGHDT, CDR2 YNNKEL (reference sequence). The DNA for the CDR3 is TGTGCCAGCAGCCCGAACTGGAGGGACAATGAGCACTTCTTC. Amino acid sequence: CASSPNWRDNEHFF.

This clonotype appeared once. The chain couples TRBV24-1 to TRBJ2-6; 8 bases map to TRBD1. CDR1 and CDR2 (germline): KGHDR, SFDVKD. The V and J ends lost 7 bases and 4 bases, in that order; junction bases with no gene match: 8. The CDR3 is 16 residues long. DNA of the CDR3: TGTGCCACCAGACCCCGGACAGGGTCCGGGGCCAACGTCCTGACTTTC. Encoded protein: CATRPRTGSGANVLTF.

The chain uses TRBV5-1 and TRBJ2-2; D is tentatively TRBD1 or TRBD2 (6 bases each). V lost 4 bases and J 4 bases, leaving 8 bases between the germline ends. Germline CDR1 is SGHRS and CDR2 is YFSETQ. The CDR3 contains 13 residues. The CDR3 reads CASSGGPTGELFF. DNA of the CDR3: TGCGCCAGCAGCGGGGGGCCCACCGGGGAGCTGTTTTTT.

The sample holds a few counts of this clonotype. The chain couples TRBV9 to TRBJ2-5; 7 nucleotides match TRBD2. With 4 bases clipped from V and 0 bases from J, the junction kept 3 bases outside the gene matches. The CDR3 covers 14 residues. Germline V gives CDR1 SGDLS, CDR2 YYNGEE. The CDR3 spells CASSSRGYQETQYF. CDR3 sequence (DNA): TGTGCCAGCAGCTCGCGGGGGTACCAAGAGACCCAGTACTTC.

The sample holds a few counts of this clonotype. The chain links TRBV20-1 to TRBJ2-7, with D possibly matching TRBD2 (6 bases). Trimming took off 3 bases at V and 5 bases at J, with 17 bases between the two ends. The length of the CDR3 is 14 residues. CDR1 and CDR2 (germline): DFQATT, SNEGSKA (reference sequence). CDR3 bases: TGCAGTGCTAGTACCCGGAGAGGGAGGCACGAGCAGTACTTC. Translation gives CSASTRRGRHEQYF.

This clonotype has more than one count but fewer than ten. The chain uses TRBV18 and TRBJ2-1, with D maybe TRBD2 (6 bases). Germline V gives CDR1 KGHSH, CDR2 LQKENI. The length of the CDR3 is 13 residues. Trimming took 7 bases from V and 4 from J, leaving 11 bases between them. The CDR3 region is CASLRDPYNEQFF. The CDR3 region has the DNA TGTGCCAGCTTGCGGGACCCTTACAATGAGCAGTTCTTC.

This clonotype was seen at least ten times. CDR3 residues: CASSLGQGAHEQFF. DNA for the CDR3: TGTGCCAGCAGTCTGGGACAGGGGGCCCATGAGCAGTTCTTC. This sequence joins TRBV12-3 or TRBV12-4 and TRBJ2-1; the match to TRBD1 covers 12 bases. Trimming removed 5 bases from V and 8 bases from J; junction bases left unmatched: 4. This CDR3 is built from 14 residues.

The rearrangement uses TRBV12-3 or TRBV12-4 and TRBJ2-3, with TRBD2 matching 9 bases. This CDR3 spans 17 amino acids. Unmatched junction bases numbered 4, after V lost 0 bases and J lost 0 bases. DNA for the CDR3: TGTGCCAGCAGTTTAGCCCTAGCGGGACCTAGCACAGATACGCAGTATTTT. It codes for CASSLALAGPSTDTQYF.

The chain combines TRBV12-3 or TRBV12-4 with TRBJ1-4; 7 bases agree with TRBD1. The CDR3 covers 14 residues. Losses at the gene ends were 8 bases for V and 8 bases for J; bases not matched to a gene: 11. The CDR3 protein is CASRTRTGEEKLFF. In nucleotides, the CDR3 is TGTGCCAGCCGAACCCGGACAGGTGAAGAAAAACTGTTTTTT.

This clonotype was seen only a few times. This sequence joins TRBV5-6 and TRBJ1-5; maybe TRBD1 (5 bases). This CDR3 is built from 15 residues. V was pared by 4 bases and J by 3 bases, with 14 bases between. Per germline, CDR1 SGHDT and CDR2 YYEEEE. The CDR3 sequence is CASSLAGGNNQPQHF. CDR3 in DNA: TGTGCCAGCAGCCTAGCGGGGGGGAACAATCAGCCCCAGCATTTT.

Many counts were recorded for this clonotype. The rearrangement uses TRBV12-3 or TRBV12-4 and TRBJ1-2; no firm D call. V gave up 6 bases and J gave up 8 bases, with 13 bases separating them. The CDR3 has 12 residues. CDR3 protein: CASSLPGYGYTF. In nucleotides, the CDR3 is TGTGCCAGCAGCTTACCAGGATACGGCTACACCTTC.

This clonotype has only a few counts. The chain joins TRBV5-1 to TRBJ1-1, with 10 positions matching TRBD1. This CDR3 is 15 amino acids long. The V and J ends lost 3 bases and 1 base, in that order; junction bases with no gene match: 3. Germline V lookup: CDR1 SGHRS, CDR2 YFSETQ. CDR3: CASSSGQGPNTEAFF. CDR3 bases: TGCGCCAGCAGCTCGGGACAGGGGCCGAACACTGAAGCTTTCTTT.

The V and J genes are TRBV28 and TRBJ2-7, with D perhaps being TRBD1 or TRBD2 (7 bases each). V was trimmed by 2 bases and J by 9 bases, leaving 14 bases between them. Germline assignment: CDR1 MDHEN and CDR2 SYDVKM. The CDR3 loop spans 13 amino acids. CDR3 residues: CASSLSGTDGQYF. The DNA of the CDR3 is TGTGCCAGCAGTTTAAGCGGGACAGACGGGCAGTACTTC.

The CDR3: CASRQGQGTLNYGYTF. CDR3 coding DNA: TGCGCCAGCAGGCAGGGACAGGGTACGCTTAACTATGGCTACACCTTC. V usage is TRBV4-1 and J usage is TRBJ1-2; 9 bases map to TRBD1. The ends lost 6 bases at V and 1 base at J; junction bases unmatched: 9. This CDR3 region has 16 residues. Germline lookup yields CDR1 MGHRA and CDR2 YSYEKL.

This clonotype was seen more than once but under ten times. The chain recombines TRBV5-1 with TRBJ2-1; 8 bases are shared with TRBD1. CDR3 length: 14 residues. Per the germline V gene, CDR1 is SGHRS and CDR2 is YFSETQ. With V trimmed by 4 bases and J by 9 bases, 9 bases remained unmatched. The CDR3 reads CASSDTGGSGEQFF. CDR3 nucleotides: TGCGCCAGCAGCGATACAGGGGGAAGTGGTGAGCAGTTCTTC.

The V and J genes are TRBV1 and TRBJ2-6; whether TRBD1, the table's D call, matches the DNA was not checked. TRBV1 counts as a pseudogene. The CDR3 is made up of 16 amino acids. The CDR3 loop reads CTRMARGLSGANVLTF. In nucleotides, the CDR3 is TGCACCAGGATGGCCAGGGGGTTATCTGGGGCCAACGTCCTGACTTTC.

This clonotype was counted between two and nine times. V usage is TRBV2 and J usage is TRBJ2-7; 7 nucleotides align to TRBD1. The V segment lost 8 bases and the J segment 4 bases; nucleotides outside the gene matches: 5. Germline CDR1 SNHLY, CDR2 FYNNEI. The CDR3 loop spans 12 amino acids. In DNA form, the CDR3 reads TGTGCCAGCGGGTTGACAGGGTACGAGCAGTACTTC. Amino acid sequence: CASGLTGYEQYF. The whole variable domain, filled in from reference TRBV2 and TRBJ2-7, reads EPEVTQTPSHQVTQMGQEVILRCVPISNHLYFYWYRQILGQKVEFLVSFYNNEISEKSEIFDDQFSVERPDGSNFTLKIRSTKLEDSAMYFCASGLTGYEQYFGPGTRLTVT.

This clonotype has more than one count but fewer than ten. This rearrangement joins TRBV5-6 to TRBJ2-2, with 9 bases identical to TRBD1. Germline CDR1 reads SGHDT; CDR2 reads YYEEEE. The CDR3 totals 16 residues. J lost 2 bases, V lost 4 bases, and 6 bases had no gene match. This CDR3 is CASSIPGQGNTGELFF. DNA for the CDR3: TGTGCCAGCAGCATACCGGGACAGGGAAACACCGGGGAGCTGTTTTTT. Together with reference TRBV5-6 and TRBJ2-2, the CDR3 gives the full variable domain: DAGVTQSPTHLIKTRGQQVTLRCSPKSGHDTVSWYQQALGQGPQFIFQYYEEEERQRGNFPDRFSGHQFPNYSSELNVNALLLGDSALYLCASSIPGQGNTGELFFGEGSRLTVL.